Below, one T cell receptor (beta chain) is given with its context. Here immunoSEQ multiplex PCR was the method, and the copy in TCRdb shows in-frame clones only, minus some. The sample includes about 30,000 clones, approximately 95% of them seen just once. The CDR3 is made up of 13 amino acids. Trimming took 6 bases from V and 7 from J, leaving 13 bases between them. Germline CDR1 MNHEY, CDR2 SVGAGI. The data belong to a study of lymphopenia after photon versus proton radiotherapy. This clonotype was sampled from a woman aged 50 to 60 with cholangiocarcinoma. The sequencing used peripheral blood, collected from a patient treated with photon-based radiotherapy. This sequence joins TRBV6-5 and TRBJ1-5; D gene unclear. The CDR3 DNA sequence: TGTGCCAGCAGACCCTCCGTTGGGCAGCCCCAGCATTTT. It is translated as CASRPSVGQPQHF.